This T cell receptor (beta chain) was profiled in a study of blood T cells in healthy people across ages. In its sample, this clonotype was seen a few times. The ends were cut back, 1 base at V and 0 bases at J, with 9 bases in the middle. The CDR3 spans 15 residues. Germline values: CDR1 SGHVS, CDR2 FNYEAQ. The use of a sample-barcoded 5' primer and a J-beta primer mix characterized a second PCR of roughly 6 to 11 cycles. TCRdb redid the calling of the 5' RACE reads with MiXCR, one entry per CDR3 protein. The table shows hundreds of thousands of distinct CDR3 sequences, with roughly 24% occurring only once. This sample also belongs to another study, concerning T cells of mothers and their children.

The TCR sequence derives from a boy under 18 in good health. The J gene is TRBJ1-2, the V gene TRBV7-6; D is possibly TRBD1 (5 bases). Sequencing was performed on blood. CDR3 sequence reads: CASSLGGATNYGYTF. The DNA for the CDR3 is TGTGCCAGCAGCTTAGGAGGGGCGACTAACTATGGCTACACCTTC.